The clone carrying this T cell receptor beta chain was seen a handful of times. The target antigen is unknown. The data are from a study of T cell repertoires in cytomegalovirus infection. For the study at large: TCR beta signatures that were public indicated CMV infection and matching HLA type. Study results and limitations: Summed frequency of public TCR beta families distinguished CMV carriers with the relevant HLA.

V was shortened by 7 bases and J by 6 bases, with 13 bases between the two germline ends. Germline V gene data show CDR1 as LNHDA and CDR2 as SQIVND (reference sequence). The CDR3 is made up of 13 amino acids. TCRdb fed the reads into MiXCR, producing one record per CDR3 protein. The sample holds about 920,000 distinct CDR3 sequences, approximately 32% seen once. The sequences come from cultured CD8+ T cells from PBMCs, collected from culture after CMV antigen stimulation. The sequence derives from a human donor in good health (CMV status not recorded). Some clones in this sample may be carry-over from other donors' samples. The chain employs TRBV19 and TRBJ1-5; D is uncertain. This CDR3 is CASIEVPGQPQHF. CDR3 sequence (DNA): TGTGCCAGTATTGAGGTCCCAGGTCAGCCCCAGCATTTT.